The T cell receptor (beta chain) under discussion was sequenced for a study of early T cells in non-severe SARS-CoV-2 infection. Background on the study: Whole-blood bulk RNA, unsorted, was sequenced, and chains were unpaired.

Regarding the study as a whole: Reliance on VDJdb matching favored anti-spike CD8 responses; private and CD4 specificities were missed.

Germline assignment: CDR1 MDHEN and CDR2 SYDVKM. The CDR3 contains 13 residues. V was trimmed by 6 bases and J by 0 bases, leaving 5 bases between them. Unique molecular identifiers were affixed to single, distinct cDNA molecules. TCRdb redid the calling of the 5' RACE reads with MiXCR, one entry per CDR3 protein. The sample includes roughly 16,000 distinct CDR3 sequences, roughly 5% seen only once; the top ten take 6.5% to 8.5%. This clonotype was counted at least ten times. The antigen is undetermined. The sequencing input was whole blood. The sequence was obtained from an adult who was a healthcare worker with PCR-confirmed SARS-CoV-2 infection or an uninfected control (not recorded which). The gene calls are TRBV28 and TRBJ2-2; no clear D. The chain's CDR3 is CASRTANTGELFF. The DNA for the CDR3 is TGTGCCAGCAGAACAGCGAACACCGGGGAGCTGTTTTTT.